A single sample gave rise to the 16 T cell receptor beta chains below, sequenced in a study of neurological immune-mediated disorders. One entry per CDR3 protein results from TCRdb running MiXCR on the 5' RACE reads. The sample shows roughly 80,000 distinct CDR3 sequences, 9% to 12% of them seen only once. Input material: PBMCs. The source is a man aged 40-50 years in good health.

This clonotype was detected ten times or more. This chain joins TRBV20-1 and TRBJ2-3, with 13 bases lining up with TRBD2. Germline loops: CDR1 DFQATT, CDR2 SNEGSKA (reference sequence). Trimming removed 6 bases from V and 3 bases from J; junction bases left unmatched: 12. The CDR3 consists of 17 residues. The chain's CDR3 is CSARGTSGGALTDTQYF. DNA for the CDR3: TGCAGTGCCCGGGGTACTAGCGGGGGGGCTTTGACAGATACGCAGTATTTT.

This clonotype was counted at least ten times. The chain couples TRBV24-1 to TRBJ2-7, with TRBD1 identical over 9 bases. CDR1 KGHDR and CDR2 SFDVKD come from the germline V gene. Losses at the gene ends were 3 bases for V and 7 bases for J; bases not matched to a gene: 9. The CDR3 runs 15 residues. This CDR3 reads CATSDPGQGPSEQYF. The CDR3 DNA reads TGTGCCACCAGTGATCCGGGACAGGGTCCTTCTGAGCAGTACTTC.

This clonotype was detected ten times or more. This sequence joins TRBV20-1 and TRBJ1-5, with D hard to call. Germline V gene data show CDR1 as DFQATT and CDR2 as SNEGSKA (reference sequence). V lost 4 bases to trimming and J lost 0 bases, with 7 bases between them. The CDR3 loop spans 13 amino acids. CDR3 sequence reads: CSAKENSNQPQHF. CDR3 DNA: TGCAGTGCTAAGGAGAATAGCAATCAGCCCCAGCATTTT.

This clonotype was recorded many times. In DNA, the CDR3 is TGTGCCAGCAGTTCCCCAGGACAGGGGAAGGAAAAACTGTTTTTT. Its protein is CASSSPGQGKEKLFF. The chain employs TRBV27 and TRBJ1-4; 9 bases match TRBD1. After removal of 4 bases from V and 8 bases from J, the junction contained 8 bases not matched to a gene. Germline V CDR1 and CDR2: MNHEY, SMNVEV (reference sequence). The CDR3 extends over 15 amino acids. Combining the CDR3 with reference TRBV27 and TRBJ1-4 gives the whole variable domain EAQVTQNPRYLITVTGKKLTVTCSQNMNHEYMSWYRQDPGLGLRQIYYSMNVEVTDKGDVPEGYKVSRKEKRNFPLILESPSPNQTSLYFCASSSPGQGKEKLFFGSGTQLSVL.

This clonotype was picked up many times. The chain recombines TRBV12-3 or TRBV12-4 with TRBJ1-5; 8 bases agree with TRBD1. Germline trimming cut 6 bases from V and 3 bases from J; bases unmatched to any gene: 10. This CDR3 is 16 amino acids long. CDR3 protein: CASSRHGDRFNQPQHF. The CDR3 bases are TGTGCCAGCAGCCGTCACGGGGACAGGTTCAATCAGCCCCAGCATTTT.

This clonotype was recorded many times. This chain connects TRBV5-1 to TRBJ2-3; 7 bases map to TRBD1. CDR1 and CDR2 from the germline V gene are SGHRS and YFSETQ. The CDR3 sequence is 15 residues long. With 2 bases clipped from V and 2 bases from J, the junction kept 5 bases outside the gene matches. The CDR3 sequence: CASSFPTGLTDTQYF. The CDR3 region has the DNA TGCGCCAGCAGCTTTCCGACAGGGCTCACAGATACGCAGTATTTT.

This clonotype has just a few counts. The chain has TRBV7-8 and TRBJ2-1, with a weak D call TRBD2 (7 bases). This CDR3 region has 16 residues. The V end lost 2 bases, the J end lost 3 bases, and 14 bases lay between the germline ends. Germline lookup yields CDR1 SGHVS and CDR2 FQNEAQ. This chain's CDR3 is CASSLTSGGHYNEQFF. Here the CDR3 DNA reads TGTGCCAGCAGCTTAACCTCGGGGGGCCACTACAATGAGCAGTTCTTC.

Details on this clonotype: This may be a read error: a much more frequent sequence differs by one nucleotide. The CDR3 is CASSRGTGDYDEQFF. CDR3 bases: TGTGCCAGCTCACGAGGGACAGGGGACTATGATGAGCAGTTCTTC. The J gene is TRBJ2-1, the V gene TRBV18, with 10 positions matching TRBD1. The CDR3 runs 15 residues. From germline, CDR1 is KGHSH and CDR2 LQKENI. The junction had 8 bases not matched to a gene; V was cut back by 4 bases and J by 8 bases.

This clonotype was found many times. The rearrangement joins TRBV5-1 to TRBJ1-1; D call uncertain. CDR1 is SGHRS and CDR2 is YFSETQ in the germline V gene. The CDR3 is 19 residues long. Trimming removed 1 base at V and 5 bases at J, with 27 bases between. CDR3 DNA: TGCGCCAGCAGCTTGAAGTTTGGGGAATATTATTTTGGGAGTACTGAAGCTTTCTTT. It yields the protein CASSLKFGEYYFGSTEAFF.

This clonotype was recorded many times. The genes are TRBV6-5 and TRBJ1-2, with unresolved D. The CDR3 length is 13 residues. V lost 5 bases to trimming and J lost 0 bases, with 7 bases between them. The V gene's germline CDR1 is MNHEY and CDR2 SVGAGI. CDR3 sequence reads: CASSPTTNYGYTF. The CDR3 nucleotides read TGTGCCAGCAGTCCAACGACTAACTATGGCTACACCTTC.

With regard to this clonotype: It may be a read error: a sequence one base away is much more abundant. This sequence joins TRBV28 and TRBJ1-5; D is uncertain. Germline lookup yields CDR1 MDHEN and CDR2 SYDVKM. This CDR3 contains 13 residues. The CDR3 DNA reads TGTGCCAGCAGTTTATCCATTGGCCAGCCCCAGAATTTT. It yields the protein CASSLSIGQPQNF.

This clonotype was recorded many times. V usage is TRBV6-4 and J usage is TRBJ1-2; tentatively, D is TRBD1 (5 bases). The CDR3 consists of 17 residues. CDR1 and CDR2 from the germline V gene are MRHNA and SNTAGT. V was trimmed by 5 bases and J by 8 bases, leaving 27 bases between them. This CDR3 is CASSTLSGPIHSGGYTF. In DNA form, the CDR3 reads TGTGCCAGCAGTACCTTATCAGGGCCAATTCATTCGGGAGGCTACACCTTC.

There are many counts of this clonotype. V usage is TRBV12-3 or TRBV12-4 and J usage is TRBJ2-1, with D perhaps given as TRBD1 or TRBD2 (5 bases each). CDR3 length: 17 residues. The ends were cut back, 6 bases at V and 2 bases at J, with 20 bases in the middle. CDR3 in amino acids: CASSRGSGTTAYNEQFF. CDR3 coding DNA: TGTGCCAGCAGCCGAGGATCCGGGACCACCGCCTACAATGAGCAGTTCTTC.

This chain connects TRBV6-5 to TRBJ1-2, with D possibly matching TRBD1 (6 bases). From germline, CDR1 is MNHEY and CDR2 SVGAGI. The CDR3 is 18 residues long. V was pared by 6 bases and J by 8 bases, with 31 bases between. For the CDR3, the DNA is TGTGCCAGCAGAGGGACAAGACAAGGTACCGGGTTCCTACTCGGCTACACCTTC. Its protein is CASRGTRQGTGFLLGYTF.

This clonotype was observed a handful of times. The CDR3 DNA follows: TGTGCCAGCAGTGAATGGGGGAGAGGACAGGGGTCCTACGAGCAGTACTTC. Protein sequence: CASSEWGRGQGSYEQYF. V and J are TRBV25-1 and TRBJ2-7, with TRBD1 identical over 9 bases. Germline CDR1 and CDR2: MGHDK and SYGVNS. The J segment lost 1 base and the V segment lost 1 base, leaving 8 bases of the junction unmatched. The CDR3 has 17 residues.

This clonotype has at least ten counts. The CDR3 loop is CSARDHSQGSSHGYTF. The DNA for the CDR3 is TGCAGTGCTAGAGACCATTCACAGGGGTCGTCTCATGGCTACACCTTC. The rearrangement links TRBV20-1 to TRBJ1-2; TRBD1 matches 7 bases. Trimming removed 0 bases from V and 6 bases from J; junction bases left unmatched: 13. The CDR3 contains 16 residues. Germline V gene sequence: CDR1 DFQATT, CDR2 SNEGSKA (reference sequence).